One sample yielded the 16 T cell receptor beta chains listed below, sequenced in a study of graft-versus-host responses after intestinal transplantation. This table comes from immunoSEQ multiplex PCR, and its TCRdb copy is limited to in-frame clones, with some not included. The table has some 64,000 clones, 90% to 95% seen once. For these TCRs, the target antigens are not known. The sample consisted of unstimulated CD8+ T cells sorted from spleen or lymph node cells, taken before transplant. The receptors were sampled from a human donor who was the organ donor for an intestinal transplant.

This chain links TRBV18 with TRBJ2-7; 7 nucleotides agree with TRBD2. Germline V gene data show CDR1 as KGHSH and CDR2 as LQKENI. V lost 3 bases to trimming and J lost 7 bases; unmatched junction nucleotides: 6. The CDR3 consists of 13 residues. CDR3 sequence (DNA): TGTGCCAGCTCACCCCCCGAGGGAGGGGAGCAGTACTTC. This encodes CASSPPEGGEQYF.

The CDR3 sequence is CASSPPLEMSSYEQYF. CDR3 DNA: TGTGCCAGCAGCCCCCCCCTGGAGATGAGCTCCTACGAGCAGTACTTC. The V call is TRBV28, the J call TRBJ2-7; D is uncertain. This CDR3 region has 16 residues. Germline CDR1 and CDR2: MDHEN and SYDVKM. V lost 6 bases, J lost 0 bases, and 18 bases lay in between. Full variable domain (missing parts from reference TRBV28 and TRBJ2-7): DVKVTQSSRYLVKRTGEKVFLECVQDMDHENMFWYRQDPGLGLRLIYFSYDVKMKEKGDIPEGYSVSREKKERFSLILESASTNQTSMYLCASSPPLEMSSYEQYFGPGTRLTVT.

V gene TRBV27 combines with J gene TRBJ2-5; no clear D gene. Germline CDR1 and CDR2: MNHEY and SMNVEV (reference sequence). There are 14 residues in the CDR3. The V end lost 3 bases, the J end lost 3 bases, and 11 bases lay between the germline ends. The DNA of the CDR3 is TGTGCCAGCAGTTTCTCCCTCTTCGAAGAGACCCAGTACTTC. Its protein product is CASSFSLFEETQYF.

V and J are TRBV7-9 and TRBJ1-2; 9 bases match TRBD1. This CDR3 has 16 residues. Germline V lookup: CDR1 SEHNR, CDR2 FQNEAQ (reference sequence). J was trimmed by 3 bases and V by 2 bases; bases with no gene match: 7. The DNA of the CDR3 is TGTGCCAGCAGCTTATTCATTGGGACAGGGTACTATGGCTACACCTTC. Its protein is CASSLFIGTGYYGYTF.

In its sample, this clone was seen a few times. This chain joins TRBV9 and TRBJ2-5; TRBD2 is a possible D gene (5 bases). The germline V gene has CDR1 SGDLS and CDR2 YYNGEE. The CDR3 is made up of 15 amino acids. Deletions cut 4 bases from V and 5 bases from J, with 18 bases between. The CDR3 is CASSTQYGRGETQYF. CDR3 nucleotides: TGTGCCAGCAGCACCCAATACGGGCGCGGGGAGACCCAGTACTTC.

The chain joins TRBV27 to TRBJ2-2, with D unclear. The V end was cut by 5 bases, the J end by 2 bases, with 9 bases between. This CDR3 comprises 14 residues. The germline V gene has CDR1 MNHEY and CDR2 SMNVEV (reference sequence). The CDR3 bases are TGTGCCAGCAGTCTGGGCGCAAACACCGGGGAGCTGTTTTTT. The encoded protein is CASSLGANTGELFF.

The V call is TRBV14, the J call TRBJ2-7; perhaps TRBD2 as D (5 bases). Germline assignment: CDR1 SGHDN and CDR2 FVKESK. This CDR3 region has 18 residues. The V end lost 4 bases, the J end lost 5 bases, and 27 bases lay between the germline ends. CDR3 loop: CASSRQYDYLGGDHEQYF. The CDR3, as DNA: TGTGCCAGCAGCCGCCAATATGACTACCTAGGAGGAGACCACGAGCAGTACTTC. Full variable domain (outside the CDR3, taken from reference TRBV14 and TRBJ2-7): EAGVTQFPSHSVIEKGQTVTLRCDPISGHDNLYWYRRVMGKEIKFLLHFVKESKQDESGMPNNRFLAERTGGTYSTLKVQPAELEDSGVYFCASSRQYDYLGGDHEQYFGPGTRLTVT.

The gene calls are TRBV7-9 and TRBJ2-3; TRBD1 matches 8 bases. Germline values: CDR1 SEHNR, CDR2 FQNEAQ (reference sequence). The CDR3 runs 16 residues. After removal of 5 bases from V and 1 base from J, the junction contained 8 bases not matched to a gene. Written as DNA, the CDR3 is TGTGCCAGCAGCCCGAGGACAGGGAGACGCACAGATACGCAGTATTTT. Protein: CASSPRTGRRTDTQYF. The variable domain in full, with the rest retrieved from reference TRBV7-9 and TRBJ2-3, is DTGVSQNPRHKITKRGQNVTFRCDPISEHNRLYWYRQTLGQGPEFLTYFQNEAQLEKSRLLSDRFSAERPKGSFSTLEIQRTEQGDSAMYLCASSPRTGRRTDTQYFGPGTRLTVL.

The J gene is TRBJ1-6, the V gene TRBV28; D possibly corresponds to TRBD1 (5 bases). The CDR3 runs to 16 residues. The germline CDR1 and CDR2 sequences are MDHEN and SYDVKM. V was pared by 10 bases and J by 7 bases, with 23 bases between. The CDR3 nucleotides read TGTGCCACCTGTACCGGGACTCCAAAAGGCAATTCACCCCTCCACTTT. Translation gives CATCTGTPKGNSPLHF.

V gene TRBV9 combines with J gene TRBJ1-4; TRBD1 aligns across 10 bases. CDR1 is SGDLS and CDR2 is YYNGEE in the germline V gene. After removal of 4 bases from V and 6 bases from J, the junction contained 15 bases not matched to a gene. CDR3 length: 18 residues. The CDR3 reads CASSSELGTGAGDEKLFF. CDR3 coding DNA: TGTGCCAGCAGCTCAGAACTTGGGACAGGGGCGGGAGATGAAAAACTGTTTTTT.

The rearrangement links TRBV19 to TRBJ2-1; maybe TRBD1 (5 bases). Germline CDR1 and CDR2: LNHDA and SQIVND (reference sequence). The CDR3 runs 14 residues. V lost 3 bases, J lost 6 bases, and 12 bases lay in between. CDR3 protein: CASSIGPGLNEQFF. CDR3 nucleotide sequence: TGTGCCAGTAGTATTGGGCCAGGGCTCAATGAGCAGTTCTTC.

The chain uses TRBV10-3 and TRBJ1-1, with 9 bases lining up with TRBD1. J was trimmed by 6 bases and V by 4 bases; bases with no gene match: 9. The germline gives CDR1 ENHRY, CDR2 SYGVKD. This CDR3 region has 15 residues. The DNA for the CDR3 is TGTGCCATCAGTGGGGGGACAGGGCAAAGCCCTGAAGCTTTCTTT. Its protein product is CAISGGTGQSPEAFF.

The V gene is TRBV5-8, the J gene TRBJ1-1; TRBD1 matches 7 bases. This CDR3 has 16 residues. CDR1 and CDR2 from the germline V gene are SGHTS and YDEGEE. V was clipped by 4 bases and J by 0 bases; unmatched bases: 9. In DNA, the CDR3 is TGTGCCAGCAGCCCAAGAGGGGGCACAATGAACACTGAAGCTTTCTTT. Encoded protein: CASSPRGGTMNTEAFF.

CDR3 sequence: CASSFVQGRGYGYTF. The CDR3 nucleotides read TGTGCCAGCAGTTTTGTGCAGGGTAGGGGCTATGGCTACACCTTC. The chain uses TRBV28 and TRBJ1-2; possible D gene TRBD1, 5 bases. Between the trimmed V and J ends, which lost 3 bases and 4 bases, there was a span of 15 bases. CDR3 length: 15 amino acids. CDR1 is MDHEN, CDR2 SYDVKM, per germline.

This clone was observed once. The chain uses TRBV27 and TRBJ2-7; possibly TRBD2 for D (6 bases). CDR1 and CDR2 (germline): MNHEY, SMNVEV (reference sequence). The CDR3 sequence is 13 residues long. Trimming pared 7 bases from V and 5 bases from J, leaving 15 bases between. The CDR3 region is CASTPGLPHEQYF. In DNA, the CDR3 is TGTGCCAGCACCCCGGGACTCCCCCACGAGCAGTACTTC.

The genes are TRBV30 and TRBJ2-1, with 10 positions matching TRBD2. The V and J ends lost 0 bases and 5 bases, in that order; junction bases with no gene match: 19. The CDR3 has 20 amino acids. Germline V gives CDR1 GTSNPN, CDR2 SVGIG (reference sequence). The CDR3: CAWSVHFHRGGLANDNEQFF. In DNA, the CDR3 is TGTGCCTGGAGTGTACATTTCCACAGGGGGGGACTAGCGAACGACAATGAGCAGTTCTTC. The full variable domain, completed using reference TRBV30 and TRBJ2-1, is SQTIHQWPATLVQPVGSPLSLECTVEGTSNPNLYWYRQAAGRGLQLLFYSVGIGQISSEVPQNLSASRPQDRQFILSSKKLLLSDSGFYLCAWSVHFHRGGLANDNEQFFGPGTRLTVL.